The clone carrying this T cell receptor beta chain occurred a few times. These data are taken from a study of control samples from healthy donors and cancer patients. Libraries were prepared by immunoSEQ multiplex PCR; TCRdb keeps only in-frame clonotypes and omits some of them. The sample holds about 110,000 clones, approximately 90% seen once. In germline, CDR1 is SGHRS, CDR2 YFSETQ. This CDR3 is 14 amino acids long. V lost 3 bases, J lost 0 bases, and 6 bases lay in between. The gene calls are TRBV5-1 and TRBJ1-4; no reliable D call. The sample was blood. This clonotype was obtained from a human donor in good health. The donor label of this sample is uncertain. As DNA, the CDR3 is TGCGCCAGCAGCTCCGGGACAACTAATGAAAAACTGTTTTTT. This codes for CASSSGTTNEKLFF.